This T cell receptor (beta chain) is from a study of T cell repertoires in cytomegalovirus infection. Comments on this clonotype: Its antigen is unknown.

TCRdb called the reads again in MiXCR, with one record for every CDR3 protein. The sample includes fewer than 650,000 distinct CDR3 sequences, 40% of them seen just once. The CDR3 length is 15 residues. The V gene's germline CDR1 is SEHNR and CDR2 FQNEAQ (reference sequence). V was shortened by 0 bases and J by 5 bases, with 14 bases between the two germline ends. The source material was cultured PBMCs, sampled from culture after CMV antigen stimulation. The receptor was isolated from a human donor in good health (CMV status not recorded). Some clones in this sample may be carry-over from other donors' samples. V and J are TRBV7-9 and TRBJ2-7, with D maybe TRBD1 (6 bases). The CDR3 sequence is CASSLALGTQDEQYF. The CDR3 DNA is TGTGCCAGCAGCTTAGCGTTGGGGACACAGGACGAGCAGTACTTC.